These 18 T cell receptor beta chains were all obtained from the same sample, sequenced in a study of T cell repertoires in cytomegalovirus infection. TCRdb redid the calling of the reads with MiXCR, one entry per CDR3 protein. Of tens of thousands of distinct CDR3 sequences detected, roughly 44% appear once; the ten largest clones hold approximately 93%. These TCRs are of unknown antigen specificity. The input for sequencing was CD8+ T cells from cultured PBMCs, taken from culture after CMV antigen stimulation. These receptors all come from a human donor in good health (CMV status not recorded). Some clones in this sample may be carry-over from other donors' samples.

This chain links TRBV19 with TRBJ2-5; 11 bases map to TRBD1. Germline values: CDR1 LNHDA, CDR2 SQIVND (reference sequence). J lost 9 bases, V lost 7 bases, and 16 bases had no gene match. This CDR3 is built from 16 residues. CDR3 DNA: TGTGCCAGTACCCCGGACAGGGGGCTACCGCAGACGGCCCAGTACTTC. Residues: CASTPDRGLPQTAQYF.

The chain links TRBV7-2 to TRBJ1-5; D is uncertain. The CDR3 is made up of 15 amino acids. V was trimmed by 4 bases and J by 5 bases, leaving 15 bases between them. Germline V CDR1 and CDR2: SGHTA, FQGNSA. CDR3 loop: CASSSPGPGYQPQHF. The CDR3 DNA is TGTGCCAGCAGCTCCCCGGGCCCAGGATATCAGCCCCAGCATTTT. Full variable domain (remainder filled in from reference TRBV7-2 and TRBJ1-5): GAGVSQSPSNKVTEKGKDVELRCDPISGHTALYWYRQSLGQGLEFLIYFQGNSAPDKSGLPSDRFSAERTGGSVSTLTIQRTQQEDSAVYLCASSSPGPGYQPQHFGDGTRLSIL.

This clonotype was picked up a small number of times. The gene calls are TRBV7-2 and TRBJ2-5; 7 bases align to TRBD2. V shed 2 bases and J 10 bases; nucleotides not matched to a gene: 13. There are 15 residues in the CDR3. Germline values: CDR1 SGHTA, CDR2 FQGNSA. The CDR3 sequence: CASSLTAGRSGSQYF. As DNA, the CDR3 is TGTGCCAGCAGCTTAACAGCGGGGCGCTCAGGGAGCCAGTACTTC.

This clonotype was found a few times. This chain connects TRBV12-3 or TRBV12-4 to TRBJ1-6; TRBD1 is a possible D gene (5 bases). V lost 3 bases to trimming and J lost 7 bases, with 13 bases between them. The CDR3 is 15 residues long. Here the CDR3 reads CASSLTVARNSPLHF. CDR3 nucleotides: TGTGCCAGCAGTTTGACAGTGGCTAGGAATTCACCCCTCCACTTT.

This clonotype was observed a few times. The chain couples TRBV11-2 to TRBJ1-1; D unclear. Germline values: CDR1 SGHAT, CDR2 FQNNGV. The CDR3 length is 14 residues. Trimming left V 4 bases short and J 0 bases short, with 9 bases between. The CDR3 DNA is TGTGCCAGCAGCTATACGGTGATGAACACTGAAGCTTTCTTT. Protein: CASSYTVMNTEAFF. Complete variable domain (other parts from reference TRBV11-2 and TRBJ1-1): EAGVAQSPRYKIIEKRQSVAFWCNPISGHATLYWYQQILGQGPKLLIQFQNNGVVDDSQLPKDRFSAERLKGVDSTLKIQPAKLEDSAVYLCASSYTVMNTEAFFGQGTRLTVV.

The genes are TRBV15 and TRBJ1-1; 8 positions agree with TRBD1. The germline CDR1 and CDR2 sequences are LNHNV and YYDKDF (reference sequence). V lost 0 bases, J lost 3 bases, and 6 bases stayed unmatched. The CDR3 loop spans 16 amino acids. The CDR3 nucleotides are TGTGCCACCAGCAGAGATGCCAGGGGGCGAGACACTGAAGCTTTCTTT. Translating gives CATSRDARGRDTEAFF.

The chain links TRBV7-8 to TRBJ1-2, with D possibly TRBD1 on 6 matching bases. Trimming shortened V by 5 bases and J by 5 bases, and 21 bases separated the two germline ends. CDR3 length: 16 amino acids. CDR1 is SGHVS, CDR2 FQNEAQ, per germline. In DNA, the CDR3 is TGTGCCAGCAGCCAGGGGCAGGGGAACTCTGGTTATGGCTACACCTTC. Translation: CASSQGQGNSGYGYTF.

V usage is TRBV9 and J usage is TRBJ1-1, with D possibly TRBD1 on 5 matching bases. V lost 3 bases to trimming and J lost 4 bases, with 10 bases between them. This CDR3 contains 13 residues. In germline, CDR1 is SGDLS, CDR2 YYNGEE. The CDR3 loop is CASSGYDSTEAFF. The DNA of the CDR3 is TGTGCCAGCAGCGGATACGACAGCACTGAAGCTTTCTTT.

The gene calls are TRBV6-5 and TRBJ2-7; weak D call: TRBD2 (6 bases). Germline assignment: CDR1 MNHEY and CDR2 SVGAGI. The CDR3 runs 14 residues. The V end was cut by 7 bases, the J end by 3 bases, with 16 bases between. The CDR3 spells CASTQGGEDYEQYF. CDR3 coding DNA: TGTGCCAGCACCCAAGGAGGGGAGGACTACGAGCAGTACTTC.

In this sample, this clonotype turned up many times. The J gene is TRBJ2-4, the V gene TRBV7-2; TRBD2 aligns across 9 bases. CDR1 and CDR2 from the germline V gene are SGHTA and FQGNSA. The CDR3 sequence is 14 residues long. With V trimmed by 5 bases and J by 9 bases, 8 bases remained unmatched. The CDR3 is CASSLIAGAGIQYF. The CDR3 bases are TGTGCCAGCAGCCTAATAGCGGGGGCGGGCATTCAGTACTTC.

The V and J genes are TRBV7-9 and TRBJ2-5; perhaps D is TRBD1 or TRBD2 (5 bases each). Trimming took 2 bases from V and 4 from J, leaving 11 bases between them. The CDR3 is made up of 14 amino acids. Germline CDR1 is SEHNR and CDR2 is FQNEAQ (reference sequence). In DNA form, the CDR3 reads TGTGCCAGCAGCTTATTGGGGGTAGCAGAGACCCAGTACTTC. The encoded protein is CASSLLGVAETQYF.

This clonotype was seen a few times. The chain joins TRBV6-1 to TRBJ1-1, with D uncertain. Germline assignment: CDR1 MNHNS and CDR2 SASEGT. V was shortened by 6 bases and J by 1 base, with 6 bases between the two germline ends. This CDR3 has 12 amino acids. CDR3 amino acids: CASRGRNTEAFF. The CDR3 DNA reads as TGTGCCAGCAGAGGCAGGAACACTGAAGCTTTCTTT.

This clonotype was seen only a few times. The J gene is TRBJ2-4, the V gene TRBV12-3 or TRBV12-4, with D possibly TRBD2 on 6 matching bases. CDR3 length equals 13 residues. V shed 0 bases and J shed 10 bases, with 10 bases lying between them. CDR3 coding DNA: TGTGCCAGCAGTTTAGCCCTAGGAGGGATTCAGTACTTC. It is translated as CASSLALGGIQYF.

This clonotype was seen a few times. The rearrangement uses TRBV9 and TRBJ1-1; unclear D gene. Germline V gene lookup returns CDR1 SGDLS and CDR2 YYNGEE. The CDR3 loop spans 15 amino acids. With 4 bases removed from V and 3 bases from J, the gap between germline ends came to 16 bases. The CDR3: CASSTIESGDTEAFF. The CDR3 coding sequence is TGTGCCAGCAGCACAATTGAGAGTGGGGACACTGAAGCTTTCTTT.

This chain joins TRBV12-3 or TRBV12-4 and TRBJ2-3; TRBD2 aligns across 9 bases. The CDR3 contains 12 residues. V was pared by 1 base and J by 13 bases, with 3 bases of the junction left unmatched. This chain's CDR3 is CASSLEGTSKYF. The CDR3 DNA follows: TGTGCCAGCAGTTTAGAAGGGACTAGCAAGTATTTT.

The CDR3 is CASSPLADTDTQYF. Here the CDR3 DNA reads TGTGCCAGCAGTCCACTAGCGGACACAGATACGCAGTATTTT. The rearrangement links TRBV28 to TRBJ2-3; 8 bases match TRBD2. The CDR3 runs 14 residues. V shed 5 bases, J shed 2 bases, and the junction held 3 bases outside the gene matches. CDR1 and CDR2 (germline): MDHEN, SYDVKM.

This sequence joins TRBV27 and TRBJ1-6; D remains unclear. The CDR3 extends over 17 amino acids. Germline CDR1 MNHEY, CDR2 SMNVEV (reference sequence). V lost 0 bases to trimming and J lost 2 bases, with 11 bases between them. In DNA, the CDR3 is TGTGCCAGCAGTTTATCGGGAGGCGGCACCTATAATTCACCCCTCCACTTT. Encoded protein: CASSLSGGGTYNSPLHF.

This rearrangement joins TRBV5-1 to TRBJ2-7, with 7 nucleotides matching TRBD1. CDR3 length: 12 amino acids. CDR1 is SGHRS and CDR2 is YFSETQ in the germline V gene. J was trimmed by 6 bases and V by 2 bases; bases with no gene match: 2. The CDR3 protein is CASSLDRVEQYF. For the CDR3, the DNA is TGCGCCAGCAGCTTAGACAGGGTCGAGCAGTACTTC.